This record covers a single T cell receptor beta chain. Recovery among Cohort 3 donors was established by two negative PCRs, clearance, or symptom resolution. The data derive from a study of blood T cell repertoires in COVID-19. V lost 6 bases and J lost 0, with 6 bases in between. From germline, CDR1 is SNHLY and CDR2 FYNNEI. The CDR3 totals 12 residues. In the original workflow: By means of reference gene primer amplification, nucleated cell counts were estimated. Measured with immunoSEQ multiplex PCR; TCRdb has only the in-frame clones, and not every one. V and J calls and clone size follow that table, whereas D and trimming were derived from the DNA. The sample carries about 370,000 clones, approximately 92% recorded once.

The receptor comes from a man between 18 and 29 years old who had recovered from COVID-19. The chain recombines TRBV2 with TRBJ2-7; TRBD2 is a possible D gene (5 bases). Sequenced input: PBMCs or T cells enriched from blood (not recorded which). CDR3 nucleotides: TGTGCCAGCAGACGGGACTCCTACGAGCAGTACTTC. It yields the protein CASRRDSYEQYF.